A selection of T cell receptor beta chains follows, all from one sample in a study of blood T cells in healthy people across ages. TCRdb itself ran the 5' RACE reads through MiXCR, one entry per CDR3 protein. The sample yields 1 million or so distinct CDR3 sequences, 40% to 45% seen once. Material for sequencing was blood. All receptors derive from a woman aged 60-70 years in good health. Each CDR3 is given with its conserved first and last residue. A D gene is named only where the DNA matches it firmly. A row's size may be missing; if present it is once, few, many or a size class.

TRBJ1-1 few . TRBV27 CASSLDRSVAEAFF TGTGCCAGCAGTTTAGACAGATCGGTAGCTGAAGCTTTCTTT
TRBJ2-7 . TRBD2 TRBV12-3/TRBV12-4 CASSRLLAEYNEQYF TGTGCCAGCAGTCGGTTGCTAGCGGAGTACAATGAGCAGTACTTC
TRBJ2-7 once . TRBV21-1 CASSGRGRGLPYEQYF TGTGCCAGCAGCGGAAGGGGGCGGGGTTTGCCCTACGAGCAGTACTTC
TRBJ2-3 . . TRBV6-7 CASRYGLVFPDTQYF TGTGCCAGCAGGTACGGGCTAGTCTTCCCAGATACGCAGTATTTT
TRBJ2-7 . . TRBV6-1 CASSAGPGGYEQYF TGTGCCAGCAGTGCGGGGCCAGGAGGCTACGAGCAGTACTTC
TRBJ2-7 . TRBD1 TRBV20-1 CSAEDRETAYEQYF TGCAGTGCTGAAGACAGGGAAACAGCCTACGAGCAGTACTTC
TRBJ2-3 . TRBD2 TRBV2 CASKSGRNTDTQYF TGTGCCAGCAAAAGCGGGAGGAATACAGATACGCAGTATTTT
TRBJ1-1 . . TRBV29-1 CSVLPWGTEAFF TGCAGCGTTCTTCCCTGGGGGACTGAAGCTTTCTTT
TRBJ2-5 . TRBD2 TRBV7-9 CASSHPASGRVGTQYF TGTGCCAGCAGCCACCCCGCTAGCGGGAGGGTAGGGACCCAGTACTTC
TRBJ2-7 . . TRBV2 CASRGGGVDEQYF TGTGCCAGCAGGGGAGGAGGAGTGGACGAGCAGTACTTC
TRBJ2-1 . TRBD2 TRBV5-1 CASSSGGTSAYNEQFF TGCGCCAGCAGCTCGGGCGGGACTAGCGCCTACAATGAGCAGTTCTTC
TRBJ2-1 . . TRBV7-9 CASSILYNEQFF TGTGCCAGCAGCATCCTCTACAATGAGCAGTTCTTC
TRBJ1-1 . . TRBV29-1 CSAEEVGDSWEAFF TGCAGCGCCGAAGAAGTCGGAGACTCTTGGGAAGCTTTCTTT
TRBJ2-7 . . TRBV7-9 CASIKAGQFEQYF TGTGCCAGCATCAAAGCCGGACAGTTCGAGCAGTACTTC
TRBJ2-4 few . TRBV5-6 CASSRAVGAKNIQYF TGTGCCAGCAGCCGGGCGGTGGGGGCCAAAAACATTCAGTACTTC
TRBJ2-1 many . TRBV3-1 CASSQDGGNEQFF TGTGCCAGCAGCCAAGATGGGGGCAATGAGCAGTTCTTC
TRBJ2-1 . . TRBV20-1 CSARDELGSTSNRNEQFF TGCAGTGCTAGAGATGAGTTGGGCTCAACGTCGAATCGCAATGAGCAGTTCTTC
TRBJ2-1 few TRBD2 TRBV6-5 CASTYRREGYEQFF TGTGCCAGCACCTACCGGCGGGAGGGGTATGAGCAGTTCTTC
TRBJ2-7 . TRBD2 TRBV20-1 CSAPDVLAGVGSYNEQYF TGCAGTGCCCCCGACGTACTAGCGGGAGTCGGATCCTACAATGAGCAGTACTTC
TRBJ2-5 . TRBD2 TRBV3-1 CASSQMSGSRQETQYF TGTGCCAGCAGCCAAATGAGCGGGAGCCGCCAAGAGACCCAGTACTTC
TRBJ2-1 . TRBD1 TRBV27 CASIAGTGVHNEQFF TGTGCCAGCATTGCCGGGACAGGGGTACACAATGAGCAGTTCTTC
TRBJ2-6 . TRBD2 TRBV10-2 CASSGSGIRPSGANVLTF TGCGCCAGCAGTGGCAGCGGGATTCGACCCTCTGGGGCCAACGTCCTGACTTTC
TRBJ1-5 few . TRBV6-2/TRBV6-3 CASTTINQPQHF TGTGCCAGCACGACCATCAATCAGCCCCAGCATTTT